This T cell receptor (beta chain) derives from a study of blood T cell repertoires in COVID-19. This clone was counted only a few times. The CDR3 runs to 15 residues. Germline loops: CDR1 MNHEY, CDR2 SVGEGT. V lost 6 bases to trimming and J lost 2 bases, with 14 bases between them. The assay was immunoSEQ multiplex PCR, and TCRdb's table has in-frame clones only and misses some. The sample consists of roughly 130,000 clones, around three quarters of them appearing once. This chain joins TRBV6-2 or TRBV6-3 and TRBJ1-5; the D gene is possibly TRBD1 (6 bases). The clonotype originates from a man in his fifties or sixties with acute or convalescent COVID-19. Sequenced material: peripheral blood. CDR3 loop: CASSSGVPGNQPQHF. The CDR3 DNA follows: TGTGCCAGCAGCTCAGGGGTTCCAGGCAATCAGCCCCAGCATTTT.